This is a list of T cell receptor beta chains from one sample in a study of cytomegalovirus exposure and HLA in healthy donors. Here immunoSEQ multiplex PCR was the method, and the copy in TCRdb shows in-frame clones only, minus some. The sample shows around 170,000 clones, approximately 71% of them seen only once. Source material: PBMCs. The receptors were sampled from a girl aged 10 to 17 in good health and CMV-seronegative. Both conserved end residues are part of each CDR3. The order of the fields is J gene, V gene, CDR3 protein.

j_call: TRBJ2-7; v_call: TRBV4-1; cdr3_aa: CASSQVAGVQYEQYF
j_call: TRBJ1-1; v_call: TRBV10-3; cdr3_aa: CAISETVHEAFF
j_call: TRBJ2-7; v_call: TRBV5-1; cdr3_aa: CASSGQGSPYEQYF
j_call: TRBJ1-2; v_call: TRBV7-9; cdr3_aa: CASSRQVPWYGYTF
j_call: TRBJ1-1; v_call: TRBV18; cdr3_aa: CASSRRGSWDTEAFF
j_call: TRBJ1-3; v_call: TRBV5-1; cdr3_aa: CASSQGQAGVGGTIYF
j_call: TRBJ2-3; v_call: TRBV6-1; cdr3_aa: CANGGSGDIDTQYF
j_call: TRBJ2-5; v_call: TRBV7-9; cdr3_aa: CASISPGGEETQYF
j_call: TRBJ2-2; v_call: TRBV7-9; cdr3_aa: CASTMTGELFF
j_call: TRBJ1-1; v_call: TRBV7-6; cdr3_aa: CASSPLRENTEAFF
j_call: TRBJ1-1; v_call: TRBV29-1; cdr3_aa: CSVVGGIGTEAFF
j_call: TRBJ2-7; v_call: TRBV5-1; cdr3_aa: CASSLGPGIAYEQYF
j_call: TRBJ2-1; v_call: TRBV19; cdr3_aa: CASSIVLEGVRNEQFF
j_call: TRBJ2-3; v_call: TRBV10-1; cdr3_aa: CASSESASTDTQYF